A single sample is the source of the 11 T cell receptor beta chains below, sequenced in a study of T cells in Graves' hyperthyroidism and ophthalmopathy. TCR beta CDR3 sequences were amplified from RNA transcripts. The HTBI primer set was used in a first-round RT-PCR of the TCR CDR3. TCRdb reanalysed the multiplex PCR reads using MiXCR and keeps one entry per CDR3 protein. The sample includes 150,000 to 200,000 distinct CDR3 sequences, roughly 9.4% seen only once; the top ten take around 20%. The sequencing input was blood. The receptors come from a woman aged 18-35 years with Graves' hyperthyroidism that later progressed to Graves' ophthalmopathy.

This clonotype came up a few times. This sequence joins TRBV20-1 and TRBJ1-5; D is ambiguous. The V gene's germline CDR1 is DFQATT and CDR2 SNEGSKA (reference sequence). The CDR3 is 14 amino acids. V lost 2 bases and J lost 1, with 9 bases in between. Written as DNA, the CDR3 is TGCAGTGCTAGAAGGTCTGGCAGCAATCAGCCCCAGCATTTT. Amino acid sequence: CSARRSGSNQPQHF.

The chain uses TRBV18 and TRBJ2-5; 8 bases align to TRBD2. CDR1 and CDR2 (germline): KGHSH, LQKENI. Unmatched junction bases numbered 3, after V lost 5 bases and J lost 4 bases. The CDR3 is 13 amino acids. The CDR3: CASSELAVETQYF. The CDR3 DNA sequence: TGTGCCAGCTCAGAACTAGCGGTAGAGACCCAGTACTTC.

This clonotype was found many times. V gene TRBV20-1 combines with J gene TRBJ2-7, with 9 bases aligning to TRBD1. Germline V gene sequence: CDR1 DFQATT, CDR2 SNEGSKA (reference sequence). V trimming: 0 bases; J trimming: 1 base; junction bases outside the gene matches: 4. The CDR3 spans 15 residues. The CDR3 DNA reads as TGCAGTGCTAGAGATGCGACAGGGGGTTCCTACGAGCAGTACTTC. Protein product: CSARDATGGSYEQYF.

This clonotype has at least ten counts. V and J are TRBV19 and TRBJ2-7; D might be TRBD1 (6 bases). This CDR3 comprises 17 residues. With 3 bases removed from V and 5 bases from J, the gap between germline ends came to 23 bases. Per germline, CDR1 LNHDA and CDR2 SQIVND (reference sequence). The CDR3 region has the DNA TGTGCCAGTAGTATTAATTCACAGGGTTTTCAGTGGGACGAGCAGTACTTC. It codes for CASSINSQGFQWDEQYF.

The rearrangement links TRBV12-3 or TRBV12-4 to TRBJ2-3, with a weak D call TRBD1 (6 bases). This CDR3 has 14 residues. The V gene lost 5 bases and the J gene lost 2 bases, with 11 bases spanning the gap. The CDR3 spells CASSPMGATDTQYF. The CDR3 nucleotides read TGTGCCAGCAGTCCCATGGGGGCCACAGATACGCAGTATTTT.

The chain joins TRBV3-1 to TRBJ1-2; 7 nucleotides agree with TRBD1. Germline V gene lookup returns CDR1 LGHDT and CDR2 YNNKEL (reference sequence). Trimming removed 3 bases from V and 4 bases from J; junction bases left unmatched: 8. This CDR3 has 15 residues. The CDR3, as DNA: TGTGCCAGCAGCCATACAGGGGAAATTCGCTATGGCTACACCTTC. Its protein product is CASSHTGEIRYGYTF.

This clonotype was counted between two and nine times. One base away lies a much larger clone, so this may be a sequencing read error. J is TRBJ1-1 and V is TRBV12-3 or TRBV12-4; D is unresolved. Trimming took off 5 bases at V and 1 base at J, with 8 bases between the two ends. The CDR3 consists of 13 residues. The CDR3 coding sequence is TGTGCCAGCAGTCCGTACAGGAACACTGAAGCTTTCTTT. Translated: CASSPYRNTEAFF.

In this sample, this clonotype turned up many times. CDR3 DNA: TGTGCCATCGGAGGGGGTTCGTTGGCGGAAACTTACGAGCAGTACTTC. This gives the protein CAIGGGSLAETYEQYF. The chain links TRBV10-3 to TRBJ2-7; D might be TRBD1 or TRBD2, each matching 6 bases. Germline V gives CDR1 ENHRY, CDR2 SYGVKD. Trimming took off 8 bases at V and 4 bases at J, with 24 bases between the two ends. The CDR3 consists of 16 residues.

About this clonotype: This clone may be a read error of a much larger clone one base away. This chain uses TRBV5-1 with TRBJ2-1, with a possible D match to TRBD2 (5 bases). Per the germline V gene, CDR1 is SGHRS and CDR2 is YFSETQ. V lost 4 bases and J lost 7, with 12 bases in between. This CDR3 contains 13 residues. The DNA of the CDR3 is TGCGCCAGCAGCGCCGAACTAGGGAATGAGCAGTTCTTC. Its translation: CASSAELGNEQFF. Combining the CDR3 with reference TRBV5-1 and TRBJ2-1 gives the whole variable domain KAGVTQTPRYLIKTRGQQVTLSCSPISGHRSVSWYQQTPGQGLQFLFEYFSETQRNKGNFPGRFSGRQFSNSRSEMNVSTLELGDSALYLCASSAELGNEQFFGPGTRLTVL.

This clonotype was recorded at least ten times. In nucleotides, the CDR3 is TGCAGTGCTATCCCCAATAGCGGGAGAGGCACCGGGGAGCTGTTTTTT. It is translated as CSAIPNSGRGTGELFF. The chain carries TRBV20-1 and TRBJ2-2; TRBD2 aligns across 9 bases. CDR3 length: 16 amino acids. The J segment lost 4 bases and the V segment lost 4 bases, leaving 10 bases of the junction unmatched. CDR1 is DFQATT and CDR2 is SNEGSKA in the germline V gene (reference sequence).

This clonotype has a handful of counts. The chain employs TRBV3-1 and TRBJ2-1; 10 positions match TRBD2. CDR3 length equals 16 residues. In germline, CDR1 is LGHDT, CDR2 YNNKEL (reference sequence). V shed 4 bases, J shed 6 bases, and the junction held 9 bases outside the gene matches. CDR3 nucleotides: TGTGCCAGCAGCCTACCAGCGGGAGGGCCTATCAATGAGCAGTTCTTC. Translation: CASSLPAGGPINEQFF.